This T cell receptor beta chain was found in a study of T cells expressing NK-cell markers. Across the whole study: Sorted CD3+CD56+NKG2C+, CD3+CD56+NKG2C- and CD3+CD56-NKG2C+ T cells provided the TCR beta repertoires. Seven sequenced donors out of eight were HCMV-seropositive, one seronegative.

Whole-study results and caveats: Five or six donors showed dominant NKG2C+ clonotypes comprising roughly 1.0-7.0% of their CD8+ T cells. Certain NKG2C+ T cell clones were expanded, and their HCMV specificity remained unclear.

TCRdb processed the 5' RACE reads again and assigns one entry to each CDR3 protein, with no DNA. Its table lists 140,000 or so distinct CDR3 sequences. The CDR3 length is 16 residues. With regard to this clonotype: Its specificity is unknown.

Sample: blood T cells: a sorted CD56 or NKG2C T cell subset, CD4+ or CD8+ T cells, or bulk PBMC T cells (not recorded which). This clonotype was obtained from a man between 18 and 29 years old in good health. The chain has TRBV12-3 or TRBV12-4 and TRBJ1-5. The chain's CDR3 is CASSSLEFYSNQPQHF.